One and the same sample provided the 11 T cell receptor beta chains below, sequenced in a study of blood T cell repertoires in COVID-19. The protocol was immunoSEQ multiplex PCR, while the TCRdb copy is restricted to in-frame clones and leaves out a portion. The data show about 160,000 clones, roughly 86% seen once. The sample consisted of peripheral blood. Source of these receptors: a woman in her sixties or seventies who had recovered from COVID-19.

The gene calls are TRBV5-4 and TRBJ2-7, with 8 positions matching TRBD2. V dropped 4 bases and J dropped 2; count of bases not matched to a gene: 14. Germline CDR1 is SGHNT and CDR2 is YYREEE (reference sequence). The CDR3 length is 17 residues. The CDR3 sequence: CASSPESGRGDPYEQYF. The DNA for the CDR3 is TGTGCCAGCAGCCCCGAGTCAGGGCGGGGGGACCCCTACGAGCAGTACTTC.

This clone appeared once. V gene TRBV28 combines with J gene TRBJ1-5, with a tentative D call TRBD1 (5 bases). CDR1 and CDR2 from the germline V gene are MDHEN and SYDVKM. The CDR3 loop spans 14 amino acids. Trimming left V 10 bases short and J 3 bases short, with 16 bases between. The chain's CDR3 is CATWGRDLNQPQHF. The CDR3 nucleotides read TGTGCCACCTGGGGGAGGGACCTCAATCAGCCCCAGCATTTT.

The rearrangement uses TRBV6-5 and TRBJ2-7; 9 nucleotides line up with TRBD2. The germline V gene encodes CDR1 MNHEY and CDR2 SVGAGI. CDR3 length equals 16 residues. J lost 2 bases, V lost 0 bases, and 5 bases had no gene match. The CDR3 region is CASSYSKGLATYEQYF. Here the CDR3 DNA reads TGTGCCAGCAGTTACTCGAAGGGACTAGCAACCTACGAGCAGTACTTC.

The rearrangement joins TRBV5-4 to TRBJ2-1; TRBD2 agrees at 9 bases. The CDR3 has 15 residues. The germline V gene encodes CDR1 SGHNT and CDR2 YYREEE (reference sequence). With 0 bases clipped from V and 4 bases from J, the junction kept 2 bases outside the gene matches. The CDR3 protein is CASSLGTSDYNEQFF. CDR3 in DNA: TGTGCCAGCAGCTTGGGGACTAGCGATTACAATGAGCAGTTCTTC.

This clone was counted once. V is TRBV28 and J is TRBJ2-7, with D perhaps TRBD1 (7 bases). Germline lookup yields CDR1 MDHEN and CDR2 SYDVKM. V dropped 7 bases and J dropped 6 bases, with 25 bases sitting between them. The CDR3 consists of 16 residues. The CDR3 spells CASTAQGEAGRVEQYF. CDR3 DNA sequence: TGTGCCAGCACCGCGCAGGGGGAGGCGGGGCGCGTCGAGCAGTACTTC.

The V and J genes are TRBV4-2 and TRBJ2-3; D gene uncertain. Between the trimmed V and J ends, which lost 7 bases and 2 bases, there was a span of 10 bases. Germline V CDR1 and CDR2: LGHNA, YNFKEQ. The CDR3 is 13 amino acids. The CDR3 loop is CASKSWATDTQYF. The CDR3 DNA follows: TGTGCCAGCAAGTCCTGGGCCACAGATACGCAGTATTTT.

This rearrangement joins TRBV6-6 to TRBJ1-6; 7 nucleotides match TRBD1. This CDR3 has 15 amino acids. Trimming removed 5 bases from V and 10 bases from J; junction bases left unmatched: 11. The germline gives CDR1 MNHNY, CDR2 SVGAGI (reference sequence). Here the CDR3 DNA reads TGTGCCAGCAGTAGACAGGGTTTAAGGAGCTCACCCCTCCACTTT. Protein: CASSRQGLRSSPLHF.

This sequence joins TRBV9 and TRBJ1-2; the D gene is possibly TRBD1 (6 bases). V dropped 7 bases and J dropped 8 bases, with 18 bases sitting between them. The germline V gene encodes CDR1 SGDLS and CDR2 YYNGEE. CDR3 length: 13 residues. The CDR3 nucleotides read TGTGCCAGCCGTCGGGGGGCCCGTTTAGGCTACACCTTC. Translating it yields CASRRGARLGYTF.

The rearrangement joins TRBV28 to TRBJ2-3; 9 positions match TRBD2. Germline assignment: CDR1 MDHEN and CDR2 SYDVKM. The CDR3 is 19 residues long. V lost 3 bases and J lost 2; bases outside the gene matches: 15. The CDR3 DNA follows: TGTGCCAGCAGTTTTTTTAGCGGGGGCCGGGGCGGGAACACAGATACGCAGTATTTT. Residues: CASSFFSGGRGGNTDTQYF.

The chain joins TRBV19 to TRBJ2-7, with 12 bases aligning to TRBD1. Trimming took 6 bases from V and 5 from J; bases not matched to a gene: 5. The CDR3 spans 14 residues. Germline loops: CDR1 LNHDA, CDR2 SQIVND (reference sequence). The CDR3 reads CASRPGTGGHEQYF. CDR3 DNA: TGTGCCAGTAGACCCGGGACAGGGGGCCACGAGCAGTACTTC.

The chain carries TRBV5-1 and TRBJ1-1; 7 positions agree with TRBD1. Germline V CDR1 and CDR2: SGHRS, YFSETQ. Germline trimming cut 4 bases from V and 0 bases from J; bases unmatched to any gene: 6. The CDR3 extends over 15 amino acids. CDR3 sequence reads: CASSRSGTVNTEAFF. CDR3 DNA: TGCGCCAGCAGCCGTTCCGGGACAGTGAACACTGAAGCTTTCTTT.